One and the same sample provided the 23 T cell receptor beta chains below, sequenced in a study of T cells in Graves' hyperthyroidism and ophthalmopathy. RNA transcripts served as the template for amplifying TCR beta CDR3 regions. The TCR CDR3 was amplified in a first-round RT-PCR using the HTBI primer set. TCRdb re-called the multiplex PCR reads with MiXCR, one entry per CDR3 protein. Of about 570,000 distinct CDR3 sequences listed, approximately 15% are singletons. Material: blood. These receptors all come from a woman aged 40 to 50 with Graves' hyperthyroidism.

There are many counts of this clonotype. CDR3 nucleotide sequence: TGTGCCAGCAGCCGAGGGACAGGGGATCTCGTTGGCTACACCTTC. It encodes CASSRGTGDLVGYTF. The rearrangement links TRBV3-1 to TRBJ1-2; 10 nucleotides match TRBD1. V gave up 4 bases and J gave up 7 bases; unmatched junction bases: 9. The germline gives CDR1 LGHDT, CDR2 YNNKEL (reference sequence). The CDR3 contains 15 residues. Supplemented by reference TRBV3-1 and TRBJ1-2, the full variable domain reads DTAVSQTPKYLVTQMGNDKSIKCEQNLGHDTMYWYKQDSKKFLKIMFSYNNKELIINETVPNRFSPKSPDKAHLNLHINSLELGDSAVYFCASSRGTGDLVGYTFGSGTRLTVV.

The V and J genes are TRBV5-1 and TRBJ1-2; TRBD1 matches at 8 bases. V lost 1 base to trimming and J lost 0 bases; unmatched junction nucleotides: 5. This CDR3 contains 16 residues. The germline V gene encodes CDR1 SGHRS and CDR2 YFSETQ. The CDR3 region has the DNA TGCGCCAGCAGCTTGACCACAGGGGGATCTAACTATGGCTACACCTTC. This codes for CASSLTTGGSNYGYTF. The full variable domain, completed using reference TRBV5-1 and TRBJ1-2, is KAGVTQTPRYLIKTRGQQVTLSCSPISGHRSVSWYQQTPGQGLQFLFEYFSETQRNKGNFPGRFSGRQFSNSRSEMNVSTLELGDSALYLCASSLTTGGSNYGYTFGSGTRLTVV.

The chain is built from TRBV12-3 or TRBV12-4 and TRBJ1-1; 7 nucleotides match TRBD1. The V segment lost 6 bases and the J segment 4 bases; nucleotides outside the gene matches: 8. The CDR3 totals 14 residues. The DNA of the CDR3 is TGTGCCAGCAGGGAACAGGGGTGGGGCACTGAAGCTTTCTTT. Translating it yields CASREQGWGTEAFF.

This clonotype was seen repeatedly, ten times or more. The chain recombines TRBV5-1 with TRBJ2-2; D gene ambiguous. This CDR3 has 13 amino acids. CDR1 and CDR2 from the germline V gene are SGHRS and YFSETQ. Trimming took off 1 base at V and 7 bases at J, with 8 bases between the two ends. The chain's CDR3 is CASSLRTDGELFF. The CDR3 DNA reads TGCGCCAGCAGCTTGAGGACCGACGGGGAGCTGTTTTTT.

Only a few counts were recorded for this clonotype. This chain connects TRBV20-1 to TRBJ2-1; 11 positions match TRBD2. The germline CDR1 and CDR2 sequences are DFQATT and SNEGSKA (reference sequence). This CDR3 has 14 residues. J lost 10 bases, V lost 3 bases, and 8 bases had no gene match. CDR3 loop: CSASLAGGPMEQFF. DNA for the CDR3: TGCAGTGCTAGTTTAGCGGGAGGGCCCATGGAGCAGTTCTTC.

This clonotype showed up many times. V is TRBV12-3 or TRBV12-4 and J is TRBJ2-1; 10 bases map to TRBD2. CDR3 length: 17 residues. V trimming: 5 bases; J trimming: 6 bases; junction bases outside the gene matches: 13. The CDR3 is CASSPLGLAGECNEQFF. The CDR3, as DNA: TGTGCCAGCAGTCCCCTCGGTCTAGCGGGGGAGTGCAATGAGCAGTTCTTC.

This clonotype was found many times. This sequence joins TRBV20-1 and TRBJ2-1; 13 nucleotides line up with TRBD2. V gave up 5 bases and J gave up 10 bases; unmatched junction bases: 14. CDR1 is DFQATT and CDR2 is SNEGSKA in the germline V gene (reference sequence). This CDR3 is built from 16 residues. For the CDR3, the DNA is TGCAGTGCTTCGTTTGGGACTAGCGGGATTTATGGAGAGCAGTTCTTC. Its protein is CSASFGTSGIYGEQFF.

The table lists this clonotype with a few counts. V is TRBV14 and J is TRBJ2-7; D may correspond to TRBD1 or TRBD2 (6 bases each). CDR3 size: 16 residues. Germline V gene lookup returns CDR1 SGHDN and CDR2 FVKESK. The V end lost 0 bases, the J end lost 0 bases, and 12 bases lay between the germline ends. The CDR3 coding sequence is TGTGCCAGCAGCCAAGATTCGGGGGCAAACTCCTACGAGCAGTACTTC. Protein sequence: CASSQDSGANSYEQYF.

This clonotype was recorded at least ten times. The CDR3 is CASSRGLAGGPGTGELFF. Written as DNA, the CDR3 is TGTGCCAGCAGCAGGGGGCTAGCGGGAGGGCCGGGCACCGGGGAGCTGTTTTTT. This chain links TRBV6-1 with TRBJ2-2; 12 bases agree with TRBD2. Germline V gives CDR1 MNHNS, CDR2 SASEGT. J gave up 4 bases and V 6 bases, and 12 bases lay outside the gene matches. CDR3 length: 18 residues.

In its sample, this clonotype was seen a few times. V gene TRBV5-6 combines with J gene TRBJ2-5; D is ambiguous. Per germline, CDR1 SGHDT and CDR2 YYEEEE. The CDR3 totals 15 residues. V was trimmed by 3 bases and J by 1 base, leaving 13 bases between them. CDR3 sequence (DNA): TGTGCCAGCAGCTCAGGAACCTTCTCCCAAGAGACCCAGTACTTC. Translating it yields CASSSGTFSQETQYF.

CDR3 amino acids: CASSPGTSSGNTIYF. In nucleotides, the CDR3 is TGTGCCAGCAGCCCCGGAACGAGCTCTGGAAACACCATATATTTT. The chain uses TRBV7-9 and TRBJ1-3; D remains unclear. CDR3 size: 15 residues. Germline CDR1 and CDR2: SEHNR and FQNEAQ (reference sequence). Trimming removed 5 bases from V and 0 bases from J, with 11 bases in between.

Only one count was recorded for this clonotype. The chain combines TRBV30 with TRBJ2-7; 8 nucleotides line up with TRBD2. The J segment lost 0 bases and the V segment lost 8 bases, leaving 9 bases of the junction unmatched. The CDR3 is 14 amino acids. Germline CDR1 reads GTSNPN; CDR2 reads SVGIG (reference sequence). CDR3 protein: CAGYSGTSSYEQYF. CDR3 nucleotide sequence: TGTGCCGGATATTCCGGGACTAGCTCCTACGAGCAGTACTTC.

This sequence joins TRBV27 and TRBJ1-4; TRBD1 might be the D (5 bases). The CDR3 has 16 residues. Trimming removed 6 bases from V and 0 bases from J, with 14 bases in between. The germline CDR1 and CDR2 sequences are MNHEY and SMNVEV (reference sequence). The CDR3 DNA reads TGTGCCAGCAGAGGGACCTACGGCGCAACTAATGAAAAACTGTTTTTT. The encoded protein is CASRGTYGATNEKLFF.

The V call is TRBV19, the J call TRBJ2-6; D remains ambiguous. V shed 0 bases and J shed 0 bases, with 3 bases lying between them. This CDR3 contains 15 residues. Germline CDR1 reads LNHDA; CDR2 reads SQIVND (reference sequence). As DNA, the CDR3 is TGTGCCAGTAGTATAGATCCCTCTGGGGCCAACGTCCTGACTTTC. Amino acids: CASSIDPSGANVLTF. The variable domain in full, completed from reference TRBV19 and TRBJ2-6, reads DGGITQSPKYLFRKEGQNVTLSCEQNLNHDAMYWYRQDPGQGLRLIYYSQIVNDFQKGDIAEGYSVSREKKESFPLTVTSAQKNPTAFYLCASSIDPSGANVLTFGAGSRLTVL.

Of note for this clonotype: This may be a read error, as it is one base from a much larger clone. The chain joins TRBV18 to TRBJ2-7; D possibly uses TRBD1 or TRBD2 (5 bases each). Germline lookup yields CDR1 KGHSH and CDR2 LQKENI. The CDR3 runs 16 residues. The CDR3 DNA is TGTGCCAGCTCATCAACCCGGGACGCGAGCTCCTGCGAGCAGTACTTC. Its protein is CASSSTRDASSCEQYF.

This clonotype was recorded many times. This chain links TRBV2 with TRBJ1-4, with TRBD1 identical over 9 bases. Germline loops: CDR1 SNHLY, CDR2 FYNNEI. There are 14 residues in the CDR3. V trimming: 6 bases; J trimming: 8 bases; junction bases outside the gene matches: 7. Written as DNA, the CDR3 is TGTGCCAGCAGCCGGGACAGGGCTGGGGAAAAACTGTTTTTT. Its protein product is CASSRDRAGEKLFF.

The chain joins TRBV5-4 to TRBJ2-1; TRBD2 matches 12 bases. Looked up from germline, CDR1 is SGHNT and CDR2 is YYREEE (reference sequence). The CDR3 runs 15 residues. Trimming removed 0 bases from V and 6 bases from J; junction bases left unmatched: 1. The CDR3 nucleotides read TGTGCCAGCAGCTTGGCGGGACTAGCGGGCAATGAGCAGTTCTTC. Its translation is CASSLAGLAGNEQFF.

This clonotype was recorded many times. The chain employs TRBV9 and TRBJ1-4; D is undetermined. V gave up 0 bases and J gave up 7 bases, with 10 bases separating them. Germline values: CDR1 SGDLS, CDR2 YYNGEE. The CDR3 has 14 residues. The DNA for the CDR3 is TGTGCCAGCAGCGTAGACGGGGAACGTGAAAAACTGTTTTTT. Amino acid sequence: CASSVDGEREKLFF. The entire variable domain, with the rest obtained from reference TRBV9 and TRBJ1-4, is as follows: DSGVTQTPKHLITATGQRVTLRCSPRSGDLSVYWYQQSLDQGLQFLIQYYNGEERAKGNILERFSAQQFPDLHSELNLSSLELGDSALYFCASSVDGEREKLFFGSGTQLSVL.

About this clonotype itself: A read error may be the cause here, since a much bigger clone is one base away. The chain has TRBV4-1 and TRBJ2-7; D ambiguous. CDR3 length equals 13 residues. The ends were cut back, 3 bases at V and 6 bases at J, with 12 bases in the middle. The germline V gene encodes CDR1 MGHRA and CDR2 YSYEKL. The CDR3 nucleotides are TGCGCCAGCAGCCATCCTGCTAGACTCGAGCAGTACTTC. It translates to CASSHPARLEQYF.

This clonotype has ten or more counts. Mismatch with germline at one junction end may stem from a read error. V gene TRBV24-1 combines with J gene TRBJ2-1; the D gene is possibly TRBD2 (5 bases). The CDR3 extends over 14 amino acids. Germline V gene data show CDR1 as KGHDR and CDR2 as SFDVKD. Here the CDR3 reads CATSALDSLNEQFF. In DNA, the CDR3 is TGTGCCACCAGTGCTTTGGACTCACTAAATGAGCAGTTCTTC.

The genes are TRBV15 and TRBJ2-1; TRBD1 agrees at 7 bases. Germline V gene sequence: CDR1 LNHNV, CDR2 YYDKDF (reference sequence). This CDR3 is built from 15 residues. V was clipped by 8 bases and J by 7 bases; unmatched bases: 14. The CDR3 nucleotides are TGTGCCACCTCCAGGGGGTCCCCTAATCAAAATGAGCAGTTCTTC. This translates into CATSRGSPNQNEQFF.

Notes on this clonotype: Just one base apart from a much larger clone, this may be a read error. This chain connects TRBV28 to TRBJ2-2; 8 bases agree with TRBD1. The CDR3 loop spans 16 amino acids. CDR1 and CDR2 from the germline V gene are MDHEN and SYDVKM. V trimming: 5 bases; J trimming: 4 bases; junction bases outside the gene matches: 9. Here the CDR3 DNA reads TGTGCCAGCAGTCCCAGACAGGGGACGAGCACCGGGGAGCTGTTTTTT. Its translation is CASSPRQGTSTGELFF.

This clonotype was seen repeatedly, ten times or more. The chain joins TRBV27 to TRBJ1-1; D remains ambiguous. CDR1 and CDR2 from the germline V gene are MNHEY and SMNVEV (reference sequence). This CDR3 region has 13 residues. V was trimmed by 3 bases and J by 3 bases, leaving 8 bases between them. Here the CDR3 DNA reads TGTGCCAGCAGTTTGTGGATGGACACTGAAGCTTTCTTT. Its protein product is CASSLWMDTEAFF.